A selection of T cell receptor beta chains follows, all from one sample in a study of PD-1 blockade in classical Hodgkin lymphoma. Produced via immunoSEQ multiplex PCR; TCRdb's table is partial and in-frame only. The table lists 25,000 to 30,000 clones, 80% to 90% of them singletons. The sample in question was CD4+ T cells from blood, obtained before the fourth cycle of nivolumab. The receptors were gathered from a human donor with classical Hodgkin lymphoma. Both conserved end residues are part of each CDR3. D genes are given only for firm matches. Not all rows give a size; the values are once, few, many and, for expanded clones, a class.

TRBV7-9	NA	TRBJ2-7	TRBD2	TGTGCCAGCAGCTTAGCCGGGACTAGCATGTACGAGCAGTACTTC	CASSLAGTSMYEQYF
TRBV13	NA	TRBJ1-2	TRBD1	TGTGCCAGCAGCCTTGGACAGGGAAAAATTATATTAGGCTACACCTTC	CASSLGQGKIILGYTF
TRBV5-1	NA	TRBJ2-5	TRBD2	TGCGCCAGCAGCTTACTAGCGGGGGGCACCCAGGGGACCCAGTACTTC	CASSLLAGGTQGTQYF
TRBV20-1	NA	TRBJ2-7	NA	TGCAGTGCTGGCAAATACGAGCAGTACTTC	CSAGKYEQYF
TRBV5-1	NA	TRBJ1-2	NA	TGCGCCAGCAGCGTGGACGGCTCCTATGGCTACACCTTC	CASSVDGSYGYTF
TRBV6-5	NA	TRBJ1-2	NA	TGTGCCAGCAGTGCACAGGGTTTAGGCCATTATGGCTACACCTTC	CASSAQGLGHYGYTF
TRBV25-1	NA	TRBJ2-3	NA	TGTGCCAGCAGAGCTACAGGTTTAGTATTCGCCACGCAGTATTTT	CASRATGLVFATQYF
TRBV6-5	few	TRBJ1-6	NA	TGTGCCAGCAGTCCAAGGGGACGGAATAATTCACCCCTCCACTTT	CASSPRGRNNSPLHF
TRBV5-4	once	TRBJ1-6	NA	TGTGCCAGCAGCTTGGGGGACCGCCCCTATAATTCACCCCTCCACTTT	CASSLGDRPYNSPLHF
TRBV11-1	NA	TRBJ1-2	NA	TGTGCCAGCAGCTTAGAGTCGCTGGGATATGGCTACACCTTC	CASSLESLGYGYTF
TRBV6-1	NA	TRBJ2-7	NA	TGTGCCAGCAGTGAAGCTTCTTCCTACGAGCAGTACTTC	CASSEASSYEQYF
TRBV5-1	NA	TRBJ2-7	TRBD1	TGCGCCAGCAGCCCCAGGACAGGGGGCGGCGAGCAGTACTTC	CASSPRTGGGEQYF
TRBV5-6	once	TRBJ1-2	TRBD1	TGTGCCAGCAGCCGAGGGACAGGGGGCGGCTACACCTTC	CASSRGTGGGYTF
TRBV7-9	NA	TRBJ2-3	NA	TGTGCCAGCAGCTCAGGCCCAGATACGCAGTATTTT	CASSSGPDTQYF
TRBV7-7	once	TRBJ2-3	TRBD1	TGTGCCAGCAGCTTGGGACAGGGGACAGATACGCAGTATTTT	CASSLGQGTDTQYF
TRBV6-5	few	TRBJ1-2	TRBD1	TGTGCCAGCAGTTACAGGGGGCTGGACTATGGCTACACCTTC	CASSYRGLDYGYTF
TRBV9	NA	TRBJ2-2	NA	TGTGCCAGCAGCGTAGGGGTGGCCGGGGAGCTGTTTTTT	CASSVGVAGELFF
TRBV10-3	few	TRBJ1-6	NA	TGTGCCATCAGTGAGTGGGGTGGTAATTCACCCCTCCACTTT	CAISEWGGNSPLHF
TRBV7-2	NA	TRBJ1-2	NA	TGTGCCAGCAGCCCGGACAGTCTCTATGGCTACACCTTC	CASSPDSLYGYTF
TRBV30	NA	TRBJ1-2	NA	TGTGCCTGGAGTCAGGCGGGACTCAGGGCCGACTACACCTTC	CAWSQAGLRADYTF
TRBV6-1	NA	TRBJ2-1	TRBD1	TGTGCCAGCAGTGAAGGAAGATGGACAGGGTGGGGAATCAATGAGCAGTTCTTC	CASSEGRWTGWGINEQFF
TRBV5-1	NA	TRBJ2-3	NA	TGCGCCAGCAGCTTGAACAACCCTAGCACAGATACGCAGTATTTT	CASSLNNPSTDTQYF
TRBV5-1	NA	TRBJ1-2	NA	TGCGCCAGCAGCTTAGACACCGGTCGATATGGCTACACCTTC	CASSLDTGRYGYTF
TRBV6-6	NA	TRBJ1-4	NA	TGTGCCAGCACCACGACAGCAACTAATGAAAAACTGTTTTTT	CASTTTATNEKLFF
TRBV25-1	once	TRBJ1-4	NA	TGTGCCAGCAGTGTGGATCGGGGTTTTGAAAAACTGTTTTTT	CASSVDRGFEKLFF
TRBV7-8	NA	TRBJ1-5	NA	TGTGCCAGCAGCCTTAGGGACGGGGATCAGCCCCAGCATTTT	CASSLRDGDQPQHF
TRBV7-8	NA	TRBJ1-5	TRBD1	TGTGCCAGCAGCTTAGGGGACAGGGGCAATCAGCCCCAGCATTTT	CASSLGDRGNQPQHF
TRBV5-4	NA	TRBJ2-7	NA	TGTGCCAGCAGCTTGGAACTGCGGGACACCGAATACGAGCAGTACTTC	CASSLELRDTEYEQYF